These 23 T cell receptor beta chains were all obtained from the same sample, sequenced in a study of radiotherapy plus CTLA-4 blockade in lung cancer. Assay: immunoSEQ multiplex PCR; the TCRdb copy retains only in-frame clones and omits some. In the table there are some 110,000 clones, 70% to 90% of which are singletons. Sequencing was performed on peripheral blood, taken from a patient treated with radiotherapy plus ipilimumab. Receptors were obtained from a human donor with non-small cell lung cancer that progressed on radiotherapy plus ipilimumab. Some clones in this sample may be carry-over from other donors' samples.

The rearrangement links TRBV7-2 to TRBJ2-7, with D hard to call. V dropped 0 bases and J dropped 0 bases, with 6 bases sitting between them. The CDR3 runs 14 residues. The germline V gene has CDR1 SGHTA and CDR2 FQGNSA. The DNA for the CDR3 is TGTGCCAGCAGCTTAGCGGGGTACTCCTACGAGCAGTACTTC. It is translated as CASSLAGYSYEQYF.

The gene calls are TRBV4-3 and TRBJ2-7; 11 bases map to TRBD2. J gave up 6 bases and V 3 bases, and 4 bases lay outside the gene matches. This CDR3 is built from 14 residues. In germline, CDR1 is LGHNA, CDR2 YSLEER. CDR3: CASSQELAGVEQYF. For the CDR3, the DNA is TGCGCCAGCAGCCAGGAACTAGCGGGGGTCGAGCAGTACTTC.

V usage is TRBV30 and J usage is TRBJ2-1, with D possibly being TRBD2 (7 bases). The germline gives CDR1 GTSNPN, CDR2 SVGIG (reference sequence). Trimming took off 7 bases at V and 1 base at J, with 11 bases between the two ends. The CDR3 spans 13 residues. CDR3 sequence (DNA): TGTGCCTTGCGGGGGCCATCCTACAATGAGCAGTTCTTC. Residues: CALRGPSYNEQFF.

This clone was seen only once. The chain joins TRBV11-2 to TRBJ1-2; D possibly corresponds to TRBD1 (5 bases). The germline V and J ends were trimmed by 0 bases and 7 bases, with 9 bases remaining between them. Germline assignment: CDR1 SGHAT and CDR2 FQNNGV. CDR3 length: 13 amino acids. CDR3 sequence reads: CASSLEGVSGYTF. DNA for the CDR3: TGTGCCAGCAGCTTAGAGGGGGTTAGTGGCTACACCTTC.

Only a few counts were recorded for this clone. The chain employs TRBV19 and TRBJ1-6, with 7 bases matching TRBD1. Germline V gives CDR1 LNHDA, CDR2 SQIVND (reference sequence). This CDR3 contains 15 residues. V gave up 6 bases and J gave up 2 bases; unmatched junction bases: 4. The CDR3 sequence is CASRAGTAYNSPLHF. DNA of the CDR3: TGTGCCAGTAGGGCCGGGACAGCCTATAATTCACCCCTCCACTTT.

The V call is TRBV7-3, the J call TRBJ1-1, with unresolved D. V gave up 2 bases and J gave up 1 base, with 14 bases separating them. CDR1 is SGHTA, CDR2 FQGTGA, per germline. The CDR3 has 16 residues. CDR3 in DNA: TGTGCCAGCAGCTTAGTTGCAGCCTTCCGGAACACTGAAGCTTTCTTT. Protein product: CASSLVAAFRNTEAFF. The full variable domain, with the rest looked up from reference TRBV7-3 and TRBJ1-1, is GAGVSQTPSNKVTEKGKYVELRCDPISGHTALYWYRQSLGQGPEFLIYFQGTGAADDSGLPNDRFFAVRPEGSVSTLKIQRTERGDSAVYLCASSLVAAFRNTEAFFGQGTRLTVV.

The chain carries TRBV2 and TRBJ1-1; TRBD1 agrees at 7 bases. This CDR3 has 12 amino acids. Losses at the gene ends were 4 bases for V and 7 bases for J; bases not matched to a gene: 3. Germline CDR1 and CDR2: SNHLY and FYNNEI. This chain's CDR3 is CASSGQGNEAFF. CDR3 bases: TGTGCCAGCAGTGGACAGGGAAATGAAGCTTTCTTT. The full variable domain, with the rest looked up from reference TRBV2 and TRBJ1-1, is EPEVTQTPSHQVTQMGQEVILRCVPISNHLYFYWYRQILGQKVEFLVSFYNNEISEKSEIFDDQFSVERPDGSNFTLKIRSTKLEDSAMYFCASSGQGNEAFFGQGTRLTVV.

This chain uses TRBV9 with TRBJ1-6; the match to TRBD1 covers 10 bases. The ends lost 6 bases at V and 8 bases at J; junction bases unmatched: 11. Germline lookup yields CDR1 SGDLS and CDR2 YYNGEE. This CDR3 is 16 amino acids long. The CDR3 loop reads CASNPRGQGFDSPLHF. The CDR3 region has the DNA TGTGCCAGCAATCCTCGGGGACAGGGGTTTGATTCACCCCTCCACTTT.

For the CDR3, the DNA is TGTGCCAGCAGCCCGCGACAAGCGGGGGAGAACACCGGGGAGCTGTTTTTT. This sequence encodes CASSPRQAGENTGELFF. The chain employs TRBV7-6 and TRBJ2-2, with 8 nucleotides matching TRBD2. V trimming: 5 bases; J trimming: 1 base; junction bases outside the gene matches: 9. Germline values: CDR1 SGHVS, CDR2 FNYEAQ. The CDR3 covers 17 residues.

The chain couples TRBV5-4 to TRBJ1-1, with TRBD1 matching 10 bases. The length of the CDR3 is 15 residues. Trimming cost V 5 bases and J 3 bases; bases outside gene matches: 7. In germline, CDR1 is SGHNT, CDR2 YYREEE (reference sequence). The CDR3 spells CASSYKGTGDTEAFF. In DNA, the CDR3 is TGTGCCAGCAGTTATAAGGGGACAGGGGACACTGAAGCTTTCTTT.

The chain combines TRBV7-9 with TRBJ1-5, with 7 bases lining up with TRBD1. The CDR3 loop spans 14 amino acids. Germline V gene lookup returns CDR1 SEHNR and CDR2 FQNEAQ (reference sequence). With V trimmed by 6 bases and J by 1 base, 3 bases remained unmatched. This CDR3 is CASSSGQSNQPQHF. The CDR3 DNA follows: TGTGCCAGCAGTTCGGGACAGAGCAATCAGCCCCAGCATTTT.

This rearrangement joins TRBV7-8 to TRBJ1-3; no firm D call. V dropped 2 bases and J dropped 0 bases, with 20 bases sitting between them. The CDR3 is made up of 19 amino acids. CDR1 is SGHVS and CDR2 is FQNEAQ in the germline V gene. The CDR3 nucleotides are TGTGCCAGCAGCTTACTCGTTAATCCAGTGATAGTCTCTGGAAACACCATATATTTT. This translates into CASSLLVNPVIVSGNTIYF.

The chain carries TRBV7-8 and TRBJ2-1; perhaps D is TRBD1 or TRBD2 (5 bases each). V was trimmed by 1 base and J by 8 bases, leaving 21 bases between them. Germline-derived CDR1 and CDR2 are SGHVS and FQNEAQ. The CDR3 has 17 residues. The CDR3 here is CASSLERGTQTSDEQFF. The DNA of the CDR3 is TGTGCCAGCAGCTTAGAACGAGGGACCCAGACCTCCGATGAGCAGTTCTTC. The full variable domain, in which reference TRBV7-8 and TRBJ2-1 provide the parts outside the CDR3, is GAGVSQSPRYKVAKRGQDVALRCDPISGHVSLFWYQQALGQGPEFLTYFQNEAQLDKSGLPSDRFFAERPEGSVSTLKIQRTQQEDSAVYLCASSLERGTQTSDEQFFGPGTRLTVL.

This chain joins TRBV20-1 and TRBJ1-3; 7 bases agree with TRBD1. CDR1 and CDR2 from the germline V gene are DFQATT and SNEGSKA (reference sequence). The CDR3 covers 11 residues. After removal of 4 bases from V and 8 bases from J, the junction contained 2 bases not matched to a gene. CDR3 region: CSAIQGDTIYF. DNA of the CDR3: TGCAGTGCTATCCAGGGGGACACCATATATTTT.

The chain combines TRBV28 with TRBJ1-2; unclear D gene. CDR3 length equals 14 residues. CDR1 is MDHEN and CDR2 is SYDVKM in the germline V gene. V gave up 4 bases and J gave up 0 bases, with 9 bases separating them. The DNA for the CDR3 is TGTGCCAGCAGTTCATTTTCGACTAACTATGGCTACACCTTC. It specifies CASSSFSTNYGYTF.

J is TRBJ1-5 and V is TRBV6-5, with 8 bases fitting TRBD1. The J segment lost 11 bases and the V segment lost 5 bases, leaving 14 bases of the junction unmatched. CDR1 MNHEY and CDR2 SVGAGI come from the germline V gene. This CDR3 is 15 amino acids long. The CDR3 DNA is TGTGCCAGCAGTGCCCAGACAGGGGAGTTGGGGACCCAGCATTTT. Translation: CASSAQTGELGTQHF.

V gene TRBV2 combines with J gene TRBJ2-3, with 7 bases that match TRBD2. CDR1 and CDR2 (germline): SNHLY, FYNNEI. The CDR3 runs 13 residues. Trimming at V came to 9 bases and at J to 6 bases, leaving 9 bases not matched to a gene. CDR3 sequence: CARLGLGTDTQYF. The CDR3 DNA is TGTGCCAGGCTCGGACTAGGGACGGATACGCAGTATTTT.

The sample holds one count of this clone. The rearrangement uses TRBV6-1 and TRBJ1-2, with TRBD1 matching 8 bases. The CDR3 runs to 12 residues. The germline CDR1 and CDR2 sequences are MNHNS and SASEGT. J was trimmed by 4 bases and V by 6 bases; bases with no gene match: 1. The CDR3 DNA reads as TGTGCCAGCAGAACAGGGGGCTATGGCTACACCTTC. Its protein product is CASRTGGYGYTF.

This clone was recorded once. The CDR3: CASARDPTYEQYF. DNA of the CDR3: TGCGCCAGCGCCCGGGACCCCACCTACGAGCAGTACTTC. V gene TRBV4-1 combines with J gene TRBJ2-7; either TRBD1 or TRBD2 may supply D (5 bases each). V dropped 8 bases and J dropped 2 bases, with 13 bases sitting between them. The CDR3 sequence is 13 residues long. Germline assignment: CDR1 MGHRA and CDR2 YSYEKL.

Only a few counts were recorded for this clone. The chain recombines TRBV5-1 with TRBJ1-5; D possibly corresponds to TRBD1 (6 bases). V was pared by 3 bases and J by 3 bases, with 13 bases between. Looked up from germline, CDR1 is SGHRS and CDR2 is YFSETQ. The CDR3 loop spans 15 amino acids. The CDR3 loop is CASSYLDSFNQPQHF. The CDR3 region has the DNA TGCGCCAGCAGCTACCTGGACAGCTTCAATCAGCCCCAGCATTTT.

The V gene is TRBV7-3, the J gene TRBJ2-7, with D maybe TRBD2 (6 bases). This CDR3 comprises 14 residues. Between the trimmed V and J ends, which lost 2 bases and 4 bases, there was a span of 12 bases. Germline V gives CDR1 SGHTA, CDR2 FQGTGA. The CDR3 is CASSLYGTLYEQYF. CDR3 bases: TGTGCCAGCAGCTTATATGGGACTTTATACGAGCAGTACTTC.

This sequence joins TRBV7-3 and TRBJ1-4, with D perhaps TRBD1 (5 bases). V lost 1 base, J lost 2 bases, and 29 bases lay in between. This CDR3 contains 22 residues. Germline values: CDR1 SGHTA, CDR2 FQGTGA. CDR3 nucleotide sequence: TGTGCCAGCAGCTTAAGCGGGGGTCTCCGGACGGCAGATTTGGCGACTAATGAAAAACTGTTTTTT. Its protein product is CASSLSGGLRTADLATNEKLFF.

The rearrangement links TRBV6-6 to TRBJ1-6; possible D gene TRBD1, 5 bases. The V and J ends lost 7 bases and 8 bases respectively, with 15 bases between them. The CDR3 extends over 14 amino acids. CDR1 is MNHNY, CDR2 SVGAGI, per germline (reference sequence). The CDR3 protein is CASTGSGGDSPLHF. In DNA form, the CDR3 reads TGTGCCAGCACCGGGTCCGGGGGAGATTCACCCCTCCACTTT.